The 5 T cell receptor beta chains in this list originate from one sample, sequenced in a study of blood T cell repertoires in COVID-19. The data were produced by immunoSEQ multiplex PCR, yet TCRdb's version contains in-frame clones alone and is incomplete. The table has 200,000 to 250,000 clones, 85% to 90% seen once; the top ten hold 2% to 3%. The sample was peripheral blood. The receptors come from a man aged 25-45 years with COVID-19, enrolled during active disease.

This chain links TRBV27 with TRBJ1-1; D unclear. This CDR3 comprises 15 residues. Looked up from germline, CDR1 is MNHEY and CDR2 is SMNVEV (reference sequence). Trimming removed 3 bases at V and 0 bases at J, with 11 bases between. DNA of the CDR3: TGTGCCAGCAGTTTGGCAGTCCCCTTGAACACTGAAGCTTTCTTT. It yields the protein CASSLAVPLNTEAFF.

CDR3 DNA sequence: TGTGCCAGCAGCTTAGGGACTAGCGGGAACGAGCAGTTCTTC. As protein: CASSLGTSGNEQFF. The rearrangement uses TRBV7-9 and TRBJ2-1; TRBD2 agrees at 12 bases. The germline CDR1 and CDR2 sequences are SEHNR and FQNEAQ (reference sequence). The CDR3 covers 14 residues. V shed 1 base, J shed 10 bases, and the junction held 2 bases outside the gene matches.

This clone was recorded a few times. The chain employs TRBV5-1 and TRBJ2-4, with TRBD2 matching over 7 bases. This CDR3 comprises 14 residues. Trimming at V came to 4 bases and at J to 6 bases, leaving 7 bases not matched to a gene. Germline values: CDR1 SGHRS, CDR2 YFSETQ. This CDR3 reads CASSLYTGGNIQYF. The DNA of the CDR3 is TGCGCCAGCAGCCTGTACACGGGGGGAAACATTCAGTACTTC.

The genes are TRBV29-1 and TRBJ1-3, with unresolved D. CDR1 and CDR2 (germline): SQVTM, ANQGSEA. This CDR3 has 14 residues. Trimming stripped 4 bases from V and 0 bases from J, with 10 bases between. The CDR3 region has the DNA TGCAGCGTTGCTGGCGGATCCTCTGGAAACACCATATATTTT. Its translation is CSVAGGSSGNTIYF.

V is TRBV25-1 and J is TRBJ2-7, with 7 bases that match TRBD1. Germline values: CDR1 MGHDK, CDR2 SYGVNS. The trim removed 5 bases at V and 6 bases at J, leaving 7 bases unmatched. The CDR3 totals 13 residues. The CDR3, as DNA: TGTGCCAGCAGTCCCAGGGACAGATCCGAGCAGTACTTC. It encodes CASSPRDRSEQYF.